This note documents a single T cell receptor (beta chain) sequence. Antigen: not known. Profiling relied on immunoSEQ multiplex PCR, and the TCRdb table lists in-frame clones only, not all of them. Of about 66,000 clones in the sample, less than 85% are singletons; the top ten hold approximately 10%. This record comes from a study of a mutant IDH1 vaccine in newly diagnosed glioma. At the level of the study: Vaccines were first given 4-6 weeks after radiotherapy alone, or with temozolomide cycles.

This CDR3 is 15 amino acids long. The germline V gene encodes CDR1 LNHNV and CDR2 YYDKDF (reference sequence). V shed 5 bases and J shed 8 bases, with 19 bases lying between them. Time point here: week 11, during vaccination. A 20-mer mutant IDH1 peptide at 300 ug was injected subcutaneously with topical imiquimod. General observations from the study: No link was apparently found between pseudoprogression and changes in top peripheral T cell clonotypes.

The TCR comes from a woman aged 50 to 65 with glioma. This sequence joins TRBV15 and TRBJ1-5; maybe TRBD1 (6 bases). Source: PBMCs, taken from a glioma patient whose treatment included an IDH1 peptide vaccine. This CDR3 is CATSAGDTQVEPQHF. As DNA, the CDR3 is TGTGCCACCAGCGCCGGGGACACACAAGTGGAGCCCCAGCATTTT.